The 10 T cell receptor beta chains presented below share a single source sample, sequenced in a study of blood T cell repertoires in COVID-19. Profiling relied on immunoSEQ multiplex PCR, and the TCRdb table lists in-frame clones only, not all of them. The table records some 240,000 clones, roughly 80% of them present only once. Sample: peripheral blood. These receptors came from a woman of 80 years or more with acute or convalescent COVID-19.

V gene TRBV10-3 combines with J gene TRBJ2-2; the match to TRBD2 covers 7 bases. The CDR3 consists of 14 residues. The ends lost 4 bases at V and 5 bases at J; junction bases unmatched: 4. From germline, CDR1 is ENHRY and CDR2 SYGVKD. DNA of the CDR3: TGTGCCATCAGTGCCCAGCGGGAAACCGGGGAGCTGTTTTTT. Its translation is CAISAQRETGELFF.

The chain joins TRBV24-1 to TRBJ1-2; weak D call: TRBD1 (6 bases). Germline V gives CDR1 KGHDR, CDR2 SFDVKD. CDR3 length equals 14 residues. V was cut by 3 bases and J by 2 bases, with 9 bases left in between. CDR3 sequence: CATSDTGTNYGYTF. The CDR3 DNA sequence: TGTGCCACCAGTGATACCGGGACAAACTATGGCTACACCTTC.

The V and J genes are TRBV30 and TRBJ1-3; tentatively, D is TRBD1 (6 bases). Germline CDR1 reads GTSNPN; CDR2 reads SVGIG (reference sequence). This CDR3 has 16 residues. Trimming cost V 2 bases and J 4 bases, with 18 bases left between them. The CDR3 DNA reads as TGTGCCTGGAGTTCCCAGGGGAGTACGGGAGGAAACACCATATATTTT. Translating gives CAWSSQGSTGGNTIYF.

J is TRBJ2-7 and V is TRBV7-2, with TRBD2 matching 13 bases. In germline, CDR1 is SGHTA, CDR2 FQGNSA. The V gene end was trimmed by 1 base and the J gene end by 1 base; junction bases not matched to a gene: 10. The CDR3 sequence is 19 residues long. The CDR3 is CASSLELAGGQLASYEQYF. CDR3 sequence (DNA): TGTGCCAGCAGCTTAGAACTAGCGGGGGGGCAACTTGCTTCCTACGAGCAGTACTTC. The entire variable domain, with the rest obtained from reference TRBV7-2 and TRBJ2-7, is as follows: GAGVSQSPSNKVTEKGKDVELRCDPISGHTALYWYRQSLGQGLEFLIYFQGNSAPDKSGLPSDRFSAERTGGSVSTLTIQRTQQEDSAVYLCASSLELAGGQLASYEQYFGPGTRLTVT.

The chain combines TRBV11-2 with TRBJ1-6; D remains ambiguous. The CDR3 contains 14 residues. The germline CDR1 and CDR2 sequences are SGHAT and FQNNGV. Trimming pared 3 bases from V and 7 bases from J, leaving 10 bases between. The CDR3 here is CASSFGESNSPLHF. The CDR3 DNA reads as TGTGCCAGCAGCTTTGGGGAGAGCAATTCACCCCTCCACTTT.

This chain links TRBV29-1 with TRBJ2-3; D gene uncertain. The CDR3 is 13 amino acids. Per the germline V gene, CDR1 is SQVTM and CDR2 is ANQGSEA. V was trimmed by 7 bases and J by 2 bases, leaving 13 bases between them. The CDR3: CSARSSYTDTQYF. CDR3 nucleotides: TGCAGCGCCCGGAGTTCTTACACAGATACGCAGTATTTT.

The V and J genes are TRBV5-6 and TRBJ2-5, with TRBD1 matching over 8 bases. The CDR3 contains 17 residues. Losses at the gene ends were 3 bases for V and 1 base for J; bases not matched to a gene: 11. The germline V gene has CDR1 SGHDT and CDR2 YYEEEE. CDR3 residues: CASSSTRDRTIQETQYF. The DNA of the CDR3 is TGTGCCAGCAGCTCCACCAGGGACAGGACAATCCAAGAGACCCAGTACTTC.

The genes are TRBV5-4 and TRBJ1-5; the match to TRBD1 covers 7 bases. The germline V gene has CDR1 SGHNT and CDR2 YYREEE (reference sequence). The CDR3 totals 13 residues. V trimming: 2 bases; J trimming: 5 bases; junction bases outside the gene matches: 1. Here the CDR3 reads CASSFDRDQPQHF. The CDR3 DNA is TGTGCCAGCAGCTTCGACAGGGATCAGCCCCAGCATTTT.

The CDR3 sequence is CASSAPGQGLTGDTQYF. The CDR3 nucleotides are TGTGCCAGTAGTGCGCCGGGACAGGGGTTGACCGGAGATACGCAGTATTTT. V and J are TRBV19 and TRBJ2-3; 10 nucleotides line up with TRBD1. CDR1 and CDR2 from the germline V gene are LNHDA and SQIVND (reference sequence). The CDR3 consists of 17 residues. Germline trimming cut 5 bases from V and 5 bases from J; bases unmatched to any gene: 13.

The rearrangement joins TRBV6-5 to TRBJ1-3, with TRBD1 as a possible D gene (5 bases). Germline CDR1 reads MNHEY; CDR2 reads SVGAGI. This CDR3 is 14 amino acids long. Trimming stripped 7 bases from V and 3 bases from J, with 13 bases between. The CDR3 loop reads CASTTGGVGNTIYF. The DNA of the CDR3 is TGTGCCAGCACCACCGGGGGTGTTGGAAACACCATATATTTT.